This TCR beta chain came from a study of T cells in Graves' hyperthyroidism and ophthalmopathy. The overall study: The initial diagnosis was the point when peripheral blood was collected, ahead of any treatment. Overall study results and limits: Ophthalmopathy and stable hyperthyroidism were told apart by a 13 V-J model. Expanded thyroid clonotypes (above 0.001) were mostly also found in blood.

Not enrolled were patients with uncontrolled infection, other autoimmune disease, pregnancy or lactation. Amplified TCR beta CDR3 regions came from RNA transcripts. TCR CDR3 underwent first-round RT-PCR with the HTBI primer set. TCRdb called the multiplex PCR reads again in MiXCR, with one record for every CDR3 protein. The sample consists of hundreds of thousands of distinct CDR3 sequences, about 12% of them appearing once. To note about this clonotype: Its antigen remains unidentified.

The CDR3 sequence is 18 residues long. CDR1 and CDR2 (germline): LGHNA, YSLEER. V was clipped by 0 bases and J by 1 base, with 16 bases between them. The clonotype comes from a woman aged 18-35 years with Graves' hyperthyroidism. The sample comprised blood. The chain has TRBV4-3 and TRBJ2-4, with D perhaps matching TRBD2 (7 bases). CDR3 in amino acids: CASSQDLGGGRAKNIQYF. The CDR3 DNA sequence: TGCGCCAGCAGCCAAGATTTAGGGGGAGGGAGGGCCAAAAACATTCAGTACTTC.